This T cell receptor (beta chain) was captured in a study of cytomegalovirus exposure and HLA in healthy donors. Healthy bone marrow donors made up the donors. Regarding the study as a whole: Previous analysis showed most TCR beta V segments were productive about 90% or about 30% of the time. Looking again later, the authors saw that most CMV-associated TCR beta chains seemed HLA-restricted. In a later analysis, an Asian-associated ancestry cluster reportedly showed fewer N-insertions than the roughly 710-donor mean.

With regard to this clone: What it binds is unknown.

13 Jbeta primers and 60 Vbeta primers were used for the PCR. TCRdb's table, derived via immunoSEQ multiplex PCR, lists solely in-frame clones and lacks some. The data hold around 130,000 clones, with around 71% observed a single time. V shed 4 bases and J 1 base; nucleotides not matched to a gene: 6. The CDR3 loop spans 16 amino acids. The germline CDR1 and CDR2 sequences are SGHVS and FQNEAQ. The receptor was isolated from a woman aged 55-70 years in good health and CMV-seropositive. Sequencing was performed on PBMCs. This chain joins TRBV7-8 and TRBJ2-2; the match to TRBD1 covers 7 bases. CDR3 sequence (DNA): TGTGCCAGCAGCTCAACCCGGACAGGGAACACCGGGGAGCTGTTTTTT. Translated, it gives CASSSTRTGNTGELFF.